This entry lists 32 T cell receptor beta chains sequenced from one sample in a study of T cells after posttransplantation cyclophosphamide (dated by TCRdb to about 2016). Libraries were built with the immunoSEQ multiplex PCR assay. TCRdb holds this immuneACCESS table with in-frame rearrangements only. Some clones are missing; in checked studies, unresolved V genes explain under half, and the rest has no known cause. The sample table shows 45,000 to 65,000 clones, and about 86% are seen once. The top ten hold 2.8% of the sample. Input material: PBMCs. These receptors originate from a young man with a blood cancer, CMV-positive, and with a related stem cell donor.

This clone was counted a single time. The CDR3 protein is CASSLQGGADGYTF. The CDR3 DNA reads TGTGCCAGCAGTTTACAGGGGGGCGCGGATGGCTACACCTTC. This sequence joins TRBV28 and TRBJ1-2, with 7 bases matching TRBD1. In germline, CDR1 is MDHEN, CDR2 SYDVKM. With V trimmed by 2 bases and J by 6 bases, 6 bases remained unmatched. The CDR3 covers 14 residues.

This chain joins TRBV21-1 and TRBJ1-5; the D segment call TRBD1 is taken from the table without a DNA check. TRBV21-1 is recorded as a pseudogene. The CDR3 sequence is 17 residues long. The CDR3 DNA follows: TGTGCCAGCAGCAAAGGGACAGGGAGGGTAAGCAATCAGCCCCAGCATTTT. Its translation is CASSKGTGRVSNQPQHF.

This clone came up a few times. This chain uses TRBV11-3 with TRBJ2-1; 8 bases line up with TRBD2. CDR3 size: 15 residues. CDR1 is SGHNT and CDR2 is YENEEA in the germline V gene. Germline trimming cut 4 bases from V and 2 bases from J; bases unmatched to any gene: 4. CDR3 sequence reads: CASSSPGLAYNEQFF. CDR3 nucleotides: TGTGCCAGCAGCTCACCGGGACTAGCCTACAATGAGCAGTTCTTC.

Regarding this clone: This specimen includes other DNA sequences encoding the same CDR3. The chain's CDR3 is CASSAPEAGGLYEQYF. The CDR3 DNA follows: TGTGCCAGCAGCGCCCCCGAGGCGGGGGGCCTCTACGAGCAGTACTTC. The chain employs TRBV5-6 and TRBJ2-7; TRBD2 matches at 8 bases. This CDR3 contains 16 residues. V was clipped by 4 bases and J by 3 bases; unmatched bases: 12. CDR1 is SGHDT and CDR2 is YYEEEE in the germline V gene.

This clone was seen a few times. The V call is TRBV6-1, the J call TRBJ2-5; possibly TRBD2 for D (5 bases). The J call is in doubt because the DNA end fits TRBJ2-7 better. The CDR3 covers 15 residues. Per the germline V gene, CDR1 is MNHNS and CDR2 is SASEGT. The CDR3 loop reads CASSDYGESPYEQYF. The DNA of the CDR3 is TGTGCCAGCAGTGATTACGGGGAATCCCCCTACGAGCAGTACTTC.

The chain couples TRBV15 to TRBJ1-5, with D perhaps TRBD1 (5 bases). This CDR3 region has 14 residues. Trimming took 2 bases from V and 7 from J, leaving 12 bases between them. The germline CDR1 and CDR2 sequences are LNHNV and YYDKDF (reference sequence). CDR3: CATSRQGNGQPQHF. The CDR3 DNA reads as TGTGCCACCAGCAGACAGGGAAATGGGCAGCCCCAGCATTTT.

The V call is TRBV5-1, the J call TRBJ1-4; no clear D. This CDR3 contains 15 residues. The V end lost 4 bases, the J end lost 2 bases, and 12 bases lay between the germline ends. Germline assignment: CDR1 SGHRS and CDR2 YFSETQ. The CDR3 sequence is CASSPGGSTNEKLFF. Written as DNA, the CDR3 is TGCGCCAGCAGCCCAGGAGGGTCCACTAATGAAAAACTGTTTTTT.

The chain uses TRBV7-2 and TRBJ2-2; 8 bases map to TRBD1. Germline assignment: CDR1 SGHTA and CDR2 FQGNSA. There are 17 residues in the CDR3. V lost 1 base to trimming and J lost 5 bases; unmatched junction nucleotides: 9. The CDR3 loop is CASSLGHATGETGELFF. The DNA for the CDR3 is TGTGCCAGCAGCTTAGGGCACGCGACAGGGGAGACCGGGGAGCTGTTTTTT.

The V call is TRBV19, the J call TRBJ2-1; 7 positions match TRBD2. CDR1 is LNHDA, CDR2 SQIVND, per germline (reference sequence). The trim removed 3 bases at V and 7 bases at J, leaving 12 bases unmatched. The CDR3 consists of 16 residues. The DNA for the CDR3 is TGTGCCAGTAGTATCGCCTCCCCGACTAGCCGGAATGAGCAGTTCTTC. It translates to CASSIASPTSRNEQFF.

The CDR3 reads CASSFGVQGLANQETQYF. As DNA, the CDR3 is TGTGCCAGCAGCTTTGGCGTGCAGGGCCTAGCGAACCAAGAGACCCAGTACTTC. The chain is built from TRBV7-9 and TRBJ2-5; tentative D call: TRBD2 (6 bases). V lost 3 bases, J lost 0 bases, and 20 bases lay in between. The CDR3 is made up of 18 amino acids. Germline CDR1 is SEHNR and CDR2 is FQNEAQ (reference sequence).

V and J are TRBV27 and TRBJ1-1; no firm D call. This CDR3 region has 13 residues. V lost 8 bases to trimming and J lost 1 base, with 11 bases between them. Germline V gene data show CDR1 as MNHEY and CDR2 as SMNVEV (reference sequence). CDR3 DNA sequence: TGTGCCAGCGGCCCTTTAGCGAACACTGAAGCTTTCTTT. Protein product: CASGPLANTEAFF.

V and J are TRBV4-1 and TRBJ1-1; unclear D gene. The CDR3 is made up of 14 amino acids. The V and J ends lost 1 base and 0 bases respectively, with 6 bases between them. From germline, CDR1 is MGHRA and CDR2 YSYEKL. In nucleotides, the CDR3 is TGCGCCAGCAGCCAAGGTTCCGTGAACACTGAAGCTTTCTTT. Translated, it gives CASSQGSVNTEAFF.

CDR3 amino acids: CASSLVRGYNHEQYF. CDR3 in DNA: TGTGCCAGCAGCTTGGTAAGGGGGTATAACCACGAGCAGTACTTC. V usage is TRBV5-6 and J usage is TRBJ2-7; possibly TRBD1 for D (6 bases). Trimming removed 0 bases at V and 5 bases at J, with 15 bases between. Germline loops: CDR1 SGHDT, CDR2 YYEEEE. This CDR3 contains 15 residues.

The sample holds one count of this clone. The germline gene is not matched at one end of the junction; a read error may be the cause. The chain recombines TRBV5-8 with TRBJ1-1; weak D call: TRBD1 (6 bases). Per the germline V gene, CDR1 is SGHTS and CDR2 is YDEGEE. CDR3 length: 13 residues. The CDR3 coding sequence is TGTGCCAGCAGCCTGGACAGACGACGTCAAGTCCCATTT. The encoded protein is CASSLDRRRQVPF. The full variable domain, completed using reference TRBV5-8 and TRBJ1-1, is EAGVTQSPTHLIKTRGQQATLRCSPISGHTSVYWYQQALGLGLQFLLWYDEGEERNRGNFPPRFSGRQFPNYSSELNVNALELEDSALYLCASSLDRRRQVPFGQGTRLTVV.

V usage is TRBV30 and J usage is TRBJ1-1; the D gene is possibly TRBD1 (6 bases). The V gene's germline CDR1 is GTSNPN and CDR2 SVGIG (reference sequence). The CDR3 consists of 14 residues. V was cut by 3 bases and J by 0 bases, with 11 bases left in between. In DNA, the CDR3 is TGTGCCTGGAGGTGGGGGGGCTTGAACACTGAAGCTTTCTTT. Its protein product is CAWRWGGLNTEAFF.

The CDR3 coding sequence is TGTGCCAGCACCCTATGGTTTGCAGACAAAGAGACCCAGTACTTC. This encodes CASTLWFADKETQYF. This sequence joins TRBV11-3 and TRBJ2-5, with D uncertain. Germline V gives CDR1 SGHNT, CDR2 YENEEA. The CDR3 covers 15 residues. V was pared by 7 bases and J by 3 bases, with 18 bases between.

The chain recombines TRBV5-6 with TRBJ2-5, with a weak D call TRBD2 (5 bases). Germline V gene sequence: CDR1 SGHDT, CDR2 YYEEEE. V was trimmed by 7 bases and J by 4 bases, leaving 14 bases between them. The CDR3 is 13 residues long. This CDR3 reads CASRPVGVETQYF. CDR3 coding DNA: TGTGCCAGCCGACCCGTGGGAGTAGAGACCCAGTACTTC. Variable domain in full (rest from reference TRBV5-6 and TRBJ2-5): DAGVTQSPTHLIKTRGQQVTLRCSPKSGHDTVSWYQQALGQGPQFIFQYYEEEERQRGNFPDRFSGHQFPNYSSELNVNALLLGDSALYLCASRPVGVETQYFGPGTRLLVL.

The chain joins TRBV5-4 to TRBJ2-3; 10 positions agree with TRBD2. CDR1 and CDR2 (germline): SGHNT, YYREEE (reference sequence). The CDR3 contains 16 residues. The junction had 2 bases not matched to a gene; V was cut back by 0 bases and J by 1 base. In nucleotides, the CDR3 is TGTGCCAGCAGCTTGGCGGGGACTAGCGGCACAGATACGCAGTATTTT. This sequence encodes CASSLAGTSGTDTQYF.

V is TRBV7-2 and J is TRBJ2-1, with 9 positions matching TRBD1. This CDR3 is built from 12 residues. V lost 2 bases and J lost 13; bases outside the gene matches: 3. The germline V gene encodes CDR1 SGHTA and CDR2 FQGNSA. The CDR3 sequence is CASSLMGQGQFF. The CDR3 region has the DNA TGTGCCAGCAGCTTAATGGGACAGGGTCAGTTCTTC.

This clone was seen only once. V is TRBV7-2 and J is TRBJ1-1, with TRBD1 matching 9 bases. Germline V gene sequence: CDR1 SGHTA, CDR2 FQGNSA. J was trimmed by 4 bases and V by 5 bases; bases with no gene match: 8. The CDR3 extends over 15 amino acids. The CDR3 is CASSVTGGLGTEAFF. Written as DNA, the CDR3 is TGTGCCAGCAGCGTTACAGGGGGCTTAGGCACTGAAGCTTTCTTT. Together with reference TRBV7-2 and TRBJ1-1, the CDR3 gives the full variable domain: GAGVSQSPSNKVTEKGKDVELRCDPISGHTALYWYRQSLGQGLEFLIYFQGNSAPDKSGLPSDRFSAERTGGSVSTLTIQRTQQEDSAVYLCASSVTGGLGTEAFFGQGTRLTVV.

This clone was detected once. The V gene is TRBV5-1, the J gene TRBJ2-3; TRBD2 matches at 10 bases. This CDR3 spans 15 amino acids. J lost 5 bases, V lost 7 bases, and 10 bases had no gene match. Germline V gene data show CDR1 as SGHRS and CDR2 as YFSETQ. The CDR3 region is CASVGRTSGEDTQYF. The CDR3, as DNA: TGCGCCAGCGTAGGGCGGACTAGCGGAGAAGATACGCAGTATTTT. Combining the CDR3 with reference TRBV5-1 and TRBJ2-3 gives the whole variable domain KAGVTQTPRYLIKTRGQQVTLSCSPISGHRSVSWYQQTPGQGLQFLFEYFSETQRNKGNFPGRFSGRQFSNSRSEMNVSTLELGDSALYLCASVGRTSGEDTQYFGPGTRLTVL.

This chain joins TRBV4-2 and TRBJ2-1; 10 bases match TRBD2. The CDR3 is 15 residues long. After removal of 1 base from V and 6 bases from J, the junction contained 3 bases not matched to a gene. Germline CDR1 LGHNA, CDR2 YNFKEQ. The CDR3 reads CASSQGLAGGNEQFF. The CDR3 bases are TGTGCCAGCAGCCAAGGACTAGCGGGTGGCAATGAGCAGTTCTTC.

The J gene is TRBJ1-2, the V gene TRBV19; 8 positions match TRBD1. The CDR3 runs 15 residues. The ends lost 7 bases at V and 2 bases at J; junction bases unmatched: 9. The V gene's germline CDR1 is LNHDA and CDR2 SQIVND (reference sequence). DNA for the CDR3: TGTGCCAGTAAGGGCAACGGACAGGGAAACTATGGCTACACCTTC. Translating it yields CASKGNGQGNYGYTF.

This rearrangement joins TRBV9 to TRBJ1-1; D is perhaps TRBD1 (5 bases). Germline lookup yields CDR1 SGDLS and CDR2 YYNGEE. V was cut by 5 bases and J by 2 bases, with 10 bases left in between. The CDR3 sequence is 13 residues long. The CDR3 here is CASSLQGNTEAFF. The CDR3 DNA is TGTGCCAGCAGTCTCCAGGGTAACACTGAAGCTTTCTTT.

V and J are TRBV28 and TRBJ2-3; D perhaps matches TRBD2 (6 bases). Trimming stripped 8 bases from V and 0 bases from J, with 18 bases between. The germline V gene has CDR1 MDHEN and CDR2 SYDVKM. The CDR3 covers 16 residues. Here the CDR3 DNA reads TGTGCCAGCCGAAGACTAGTCTCAAGGAGCACAGATACGCAGTATTTT. This translates into CASRRLVSRSTDTQYF.

This chain joins TRBV7-3 and TRBJ2-1; TRBD2 matches at 12 bases. J lost 6 bases, V lost 6 bases, and 6 bases had no gene match. The CDR3 sequence is 15 residues long. Germline V gives CDR1 SGHTA, CDR2 FQGTGA. The CDR3 sequence: CASRLLAGGGNEQFF. The CDR3, as DNA: TGTGCCAGCAGGCTGCTAGCGGGAGGGGGCAATGAGCAGTTCTTC. The variable domain in full, completed from reference TRBV7-3 and TRBJ2-1, reads GAGVSQTPSNKVTEKGKYVELRCDPISGHTALYWYRQSLGQGPEFLIYFQGTGAADDSGLPNDRFFAVRPEGSVSTLKIQRTERGDSAVYLCASRLLAGGGNEQFFGPGTRLTVL.

This rearrangement joins TRBV10-3 to TRBJ2-4; possible D gene TRBD2, 6 bases. Deletions cut 3 bases from V and 1 base from J, with 25 bases between. Germline assignment: CDR1 ENHRY and CDR2 SYGVKD. The CDR3 runs 20 residues. The CDR3 bases are TGTGCCATCAGTGAATTCGCCGAGCGGAGGGGTCCGGCGGCCAAAAACATTCAGTACTTC. Protein sequence: CAISEFAERRGPAAKNIQYF.

This clone has just one count. Other nucleotide sequences from this sample produce the same CDR3. This rearrangement joins TRBV11-2 to TRBJ2-1; 14 bases map to TRBD2. V shed 8 bases, J shed 4 bases, and the junction held 4 bases outside the gene matches. Germline V gene data show CDR1 as SGHAT and CDR2 as FQNNGV. The CDR3 contains 15 residues. The CDR3 region has the DNA TGTGCCAGCTGCCGACTAGCGGGAGGGTACAATGAGCAGTTCTTC. Translated, it gives CASCRLAGGYNEQFF.

This clone is medium-sized within its sample. The rearrangement joins TRBV6-1 to TRBJ2-7, with 7 nucleotides matching TRBD1. Trimming at V came to 10 bases and at J to 2 bases, leaving 8 bases not matched to a gene. Germline CDR1 reads MNHNS; CDR2 reads SASEGT. The CDR3 runs 13 residues. The CDR3 region is CAILRDRPYEQYF. The CDR3 DNA reads as TGTGCCATCCTCCGGGACAGACCCTACGAGCAGTACTTC.

V and J are TRBV19 and TRBJ1-4; D is perhaps TRBD1 (5 bases). The germline V gene encodes CDR1 LNHDA and CDR2 SQIVND (reference sequence). The CDR3 runs to 12 residues. The ends were cut back, 10 bases at V and 6 bases at J, with 12 bases in the middle. The CDR3 sequence: CATGTNHEKLFF. In nucleotides, the CDR3 is TGTGCCACCGGGACTAATCATGAAAAACTGTTTTTT.

V usage is TRBV7-2 and J usage is TRBJ1-5; a possible D gene is TRBD1 (6 bases). The V end lost 4 bases, the J end lost 1 base, and 20 bases lay between the germline ends. Germline loops: CDR1 SGHTA, CDR2 FQGNSA. There are 18 residues in the CDR3. The DNA for the CDR3 is TGTGCCAGCAGCTCCCCGACTCTACAGGGTACAAGCAATCAGCCCCAGCATTTT. Translating gives CASSSPTLQGTSNQPQHF.

The DNA of the CDR3 is TGTGCCAGTAGTATACTCCGGGACAGGGGAATCGCCGAGCAGTACTTC. Translation gives CASSILRDRGIAEQYF. The chain carries TRBV19 and TRBJ2-7, with 10 nucleotides matching TRBD1. The ends lost 2 bases at V and 6 bases at J; junction bases unmatched: 10. CDR1 LNHDA and CDR2 SQIVND come from the germline V gene (reference sequence). The CDR3 loop spans 16 amino acids.